This T cell receptor beta chain was obtained from a study of T cell changes during pregnancy in multiple sclerosis. With 6 bases clipped from V and 0 bases from J, the junction kept 4 bases outside the gene matches. The germline V gene encodes CDR1 KGHSH and CDR2 LQKENI. CDR3 length: 14 amino acids. Sequencing used immunoSEQ multiplex PCR; TCRdb keeps in-frame clones, though not all of them. The data hold about 42,000 clones, with approximately 91% observed a single time. This rearrangement joins TRBV18 to TRBJ1-1; 7 nucleotides line up with TRBD1. The sequence was collected from a female donor in good health, enrolled as a control in a pregnancy study. Sequences were derived from CD4+ T cells from peripheral blood mononuclear cells, sampled after pregnancy. CDR3 sequence (DNA): TGTGCCAGCTCCCCCGGACAGGTGAACACTGAAGCTTTCTTT. Its translation is CASSPGQVNTEAFF.